The present T cell receptor beta chain was sequenced within a study of blood T cell repertoires in COVID-19. Turning to the study itself: Spain, Italy and the United States supplied samples that represented acute and convalescent COVID-19. Sample material is recorded as cDNA or gDNA derived from T cells, B-cell-depleted T cells, or PBMCs.

The participants were between about 18 and 100 years old and came from about two dozen US areas. The study assigned cohorts using participant-reported clinical history. Method: immunoSEQ multiplex PCR; TCRdb's copy keeps in-frame clones and lacks some. This table holds more than 300,000 clones, roughly 90% found once. The CDR3 loop spans 14 amino acids. Germline-derived CDR1 and CDR2 are KGHSH and LQKENI. Trimming took 2 bases from V and 4 from J, leaving 11 bases between them. The clonotype comes from a woman aged 40 to 49 who had been exposed to COVID-19. The rearrangement uses TRBV18 and TRBJ1-2, with D unresolved. What was sequenced was PBMCs or T cells enriched from blood (not recorded which). CDR3: CASSPTTRSYGYTF. The CDR3 DNA is TGTGCCAGCTCACCAACCACGAGATCCTATGGCTACACCTTC. The complete variable domain, with remaining parts taken from reference TRBV18 and TRBJ1-2, reads NAGVMQNPRHLVRRRGQEARLRCSPMKGHSHVYWYRQLPEEGLKFMVYLQKENIIDESGMPKERFSAEFPKEGPSILRIQQVVRGDSAAYFCASSPTTRSYGYTFGSGTRLTVV.